These 16 T cell receptor beta chains were sequenced from one sample in a study of T cell responses to AZD1222 COVID-19 vaccine. Assay: immunoSEQ multiplex PCR; the TCRdb copy retains only in-frame clones and omits some. The sample records tens of thousands of clones, roughly 91% being singletons. Source: peripheral blood, taken on day 0 of AZD1222 vaccination. These receptors all come from an adult in good health.

This sequence joins TRBV5-4 and TRBJ2-7, with D perhaps matching TRBD2 (5 bases). The CDR3 is made up of 13 amino acids. From germline, CDR1 is SGHNT and CDR2 YYREEE (reference sequence). V was trimmed by 2 bases and J by 1 base, leaving 7 bases between them. The chain's CDR3 is CASSFERSYEQYF. The CDR3 coding sequence is TGTGCCAGCAGCTTTGAGCGGTCCTACGAGCAGTACTTC.

The V and J genes are TRBV6-5 and TRBJ1-6; 11 positions agree with TRBD1. Germline CDR1 MNHEY, CDR2 SVGAGI. V lost 4 bases to trimming and J lost 6 bases; unmatched junction nucleotides: 5. This CDR3 region has 16 residues. CDR3 in amino acids: CASSSGTGGGNSPLHF. The CDR3 bases are TGTGCCAGCAGTTCCGGGACAGGGGGAGGTAATTCACCCCTCCACTTT.

V is TRBV4-3 and J is TRBJ2-3, with TRBD1 matching 7 bases. CDR1 is LGHNA, CDR2 YSLEER, per germline. The CDR3 has 16 amino acids. V trimming: 3 bases; J trimming: 4 bases; junction bases outside the gene matches: 10. CDR3 bases: TGCGCCAGCAGCCAGGCCGGGACAGCCCAGTCAGATACGCAGTATTTT. As protein: CASSQAGTAQSDTQYF.

The chain uses TRBV5-1 and TRBJ2-3; D is tentatively TRBD1 or TRBD2 (6 bases each). CDR1 is SGHRS and CDR2 is YFSETQ in the germline V gene. Trimming cost V 2 bases and J 4 bases, with 11 bases left between them. There are 14 residues in the CDR3. The chain's CDR3 is CASSLTGASDTQYF. The CDR3 DNA sequence: TGCGCCAGCAGCTTAACGGGGGCGTCAGATACGCAGTATTTT.

This clone showed up just once. The chain combines TRBV19 with TRBJ1-4, with TRBD1 as a possible D gene (6 bases). Looked up from germline, CDR1 is LNHDA and CDR2 is SQIVND (reference sequence). V lost 3 bases, J lost 7 bases, and 12 bases lay in between. CDR3 length equals 14 residues. The CDR3 protein is CASSIHRDGEKLFF. CDR3 in DNA: TGTGCCAGTAGTATCCACAGGGATGGTGAAAAACTGTTTTTT.

The chain has TRBV19 and TRBJ1-1; D not certain. CDR1 is LNHDA, CDR2 SQIVND, per germline (reference sequence). CDR3 size: 15 residues. V dropped 1 base and J dropped 0 bases, with 9 bases sitting between them. DNA of the CDR3: TGTGCCAGTAGTATAGGCGCAGACATGAACACTGAAGCTTTCTTT. It encodes CASSIGADMNTEAFF.

This rearrangement joins TRBV7-9 to TRBJ1-2; unclear D gene. Germline V gene lookup returns CDR1 SEHNR and CDR2 FQNEAQ (reference sequence). The ends were cut back, 5 bases at V and 9 bases at J, with 13 bases in the middle. The CDR3 totals 12 residues. The CDR3 spells CASSDTQLSYTF. In nucleotides, the CDR3 is TGTGCCAGCAGCGACACGCAGCTGAGCTACACCTTC.

V is TRBV7-9 and J is TRBJ2-2; TRBD1 matches 7 bases. The CDR3 contains 16 residues. The germline V gene has CDR1 SEHNR and CDR2 FQNEAQ (reference sequence). With V trimmed by 5 bases and J by 1 base, 7 bases remained unmatched. CDR3 DNA: TGTGCCAGCAGCCCTGACAGGGCCAAGAACACCGGGGAGCTGTTTTTT. It translates to CASSPDRAKNTGELFF.

The genes are TRBV11-1 and TRBJ1-5, with 8 nucleotides matching TRBD1. Looked up from germline, CDR1 is SGHAT and CDR2 is FQDESV (reference sequence). V dropped 5 bases and J dropped 2; count of bases not matched to a gene: 2. CDR3 length: 14 residues. Here the CDR3 reads CASSQTGGNQPQHF. The DNA of the CDR3 is TGTGCCAGCAGCCAGACAGGGGGCAATCAGCCCCAGCATTTT. The variable domain in full, completed from reference TRBV11-1 and TRBJ1-5, reads EAEVAQSPRYKITEKSQAVAFWCDPISGHATLYWYRQILGQGPELLVQFQDESVVDDSQLPKDRFSAERLKGVDSTLKIQPAELGDSAMYLCASSQTGGNQPQHFGDGTRLSIL.

This rearrangement joins TRBV18 to TRBJ2-3, with D perhaps matching TRBD2 (6 bases). The CDR3 has 15 residues. Germline CDR1 reads KGHSH; CDR2 reads LQKENI. V lost 2 bases to trimming and J lost 0 bases, with 9 bases between them. The CDR3 spells CASSPEGTSTDTQYF. DNA of the CDR3: TGTGCCAGCTCACCAGAGGGGACTAGCACAGATACGCAGTATTTT. Together with reference TRBV18 and TRBJ2-3, the CDR3 gives the full variable domain: NAGVMQNPRHLVRRRGQEARLRCSPMKGHSHVYWYRQLPEEGLKFMVYLQKENIIDESGMPKERFSAEFPKEGPSILRIQQVVRGDSAAYFCASSPEGTSTDTQYFGPGTRLTVL.

V usage is TRBV5-3 and J usage is TRBJ1-1, with D unresolved. TRBV5-3 is identified as an open reading frame with a role that is uncertain. V was trimmed by 0 bases and J by 5 bases, leaving 2 bases between them. The CDR3 is made up of 11 amino acids. The chain's CDR3 is CARSLGTEAFF. CDR3 DNA sequence: TGTGCCAGAAGCTTGGGAACTGAAGCTTTCTTT.

V is TRBV5-1 and J is TRBJ1-3; D uncertain. Germline V lookup: CDR1 SGHRS, CDR2 YFSETQ. The CDR3 contains 13 residues. V was shortened by 5 bases and J by 1 base, with 7 bases between the two germline ends. The CDR3 loop reads CASRADSGNTIYF. CDR3 DNA sequence: TGCGCCAGCAGGGCAGATTCTGGAAACACCATATATTTT.

The chain has TRBV9 and TRBJ1-4; TRBD1 might be the D (5 bases). The CDR3 extends over 15 amino acids. Germline V lookup: CDR1 SGDLS, CDR2 YYNGEE. V lost 0 bases, J lost 4 bases, and 10 bases lay in between. Written as DNA, the CDR3 is TGTGCCAGCAGCGTAGCTTCGGGGCTTAATGAAAAACTGTTTTTT. It translates to CASSVASGLNEKLFF.

The chain uses TRBV24-1 and TRBJ2-7; no clear D gene. The V end lost 3 bases, the J end lost 6 bases, and 5 bases lay between the germline ends. The CDR3 extends over 11 amino acids. Germline V gene lookup returns CDR1 KGHDR and CDR2 SFDVKD. The CDR3, as DNA: TGTGCCACCAGTGATCCCTCCGAGCAGTACTTC. As protein: CATSDPSEQYF.

This clone has only one observation. For the CDR3, the DNA is TGTGCCAGCGCGACAGCTCCTGAAGCTTTCTTT. Its translation: CASATAPEAFF. The gene calls are TRBV2 and TRBJ1-1; perhaps TRBD1 as D (5 bases). Germline V gene lookup returns CDR1 SNHLY and CDR2 FYNNEI. V was cut by 8 bases and J by 6 bases, with 10 bases left in between. The CDR3 extends over 11 amino acids.

The rearrangement uses TRBV25-1 and TRBJ1-2; possibly TRBD1 for D (5 bases). V was clipped by 2 bases and J by 1 base, with 14 bases between them. The germline gives CDR1 MGHDK, CDR2 SYGVNS. This CDR3 has 16 amino acids. CDR3 in amino acids: CASSELGDGGNYGYTF. The CDR3 region has the DNA TGTGCCAGCAGTGAACTTGGGGACGGGGGTAACTATGGCTACACCTTC.